This TCR beta chain was recorded in a study of control samples from healthy donors and cancer patients. The method was immunoSEQ multiplex PCR; TCRdb's version includes in-frame clones alone and lacks a portion of them. This table holds about 170,000 clones, about 91% found once. The CDR3 length is 16 residues. Germline values: CDR1 SGHRS, CDR2 YFSETQ. The V segment lost 1 base and the J segment 0 bases; nucleotides outside the gene matches: 4. The chain recombines TRBV5-1 with TRBJ1-3; 7 nucleotides match TRBD1. Source material: blood. The clonotype originates from a middle-aged woman in good health. CDR3 protein: CASSLLQGDSGNTIYF. CDR3 coding DNA: TGCGCCAGCAGCTTGTTGCAGGGGGACTCTGGAAACACCATATATTTT.